Shown below are 2 T cell receptor beta chains from a single sample sequenced in a study of blood T cell repertoires in COVID-19. Data came from immunoSEQ multiplex PCR; TCRdb stores just in-frame clones and leaves some out. This table has roughly 250,000 clones, approximately 90% appearing once. Specimen: PBMCs or T cells enriched from blood (not recorded which). All receptors derive from a woman in her thirties or forties with acute COVID-19.

This chain connects TRBV5-6 to TRBJ2-7; D is undetermined. Germline CDR1 is SGHDT and CDR2 is YYEEEE. The CDR3 has 11 residues. Trimming pared 2 bases from V and 4 bases from J, leaving 4 bases between. CDR3 amino acids: CASSFQYEQYF. CDR3 DNA: TGTGCCAGCAGCTTTCAGTACGAGCAGTACTTC.

This chain connects TRBV19 to TRBJ2-7; the match to TRBD1 covers 7 bases. Germline trimming cut 6 bases from V and 3 bases from J; bases unmatched to any gene: 11. Germline assignment: CDR1 LNHDA and CDR2 SQIVND (reference sequence). The CDR3 is made up of 15 amino acids. CDR3 loop: CASSRTGTADYEQYF. The CDR3 DNA is TGTGCCAGTAGCCGGACCGGGACAGCCGACTACGAGCAGTACTTC. The whole variable domain, remainder taken from reference TRBV19 and TRBJ2-7, is DGGITQSPKYLFRKEGQNVTLSCEQNLNHDAMYWYRQDPGQGLRLIYYSQIVNDFQKGDIAEGYSVSREKKESFPLTVTSAQKNPTAFYLCASSRTGTADYEQYFGPGTRLTVT.